The 7 T cell receptor beta chains below were found in one sample sequenced in a study of radiotherapy plus CTLA-4 blockade in lung cancer. Produced via immunoSEQ multiplex PCR; TCRdb's table is partial and in-frame only. The sample comprises some 110,000 clones, around 90% of which are singletons, and about 7% rests with the top ten. The sequencing here drew on peripheral blood, taken from a patient treated with radiotherapy plus ipilimumab. Receptors originate from a human donor with non-small cell lung cancer that progressed on radiotherapy plus ipilimumab.

The V gene is TRBV10-1, the J gene TRBJ2-1; D may be TRBD2 (6 bases). With 3 bases removed from V and 2 bases from J, the gap between germline ends came to 14 bases. This CDR3 spans 16 amino acids. The germline CDR1 and CDR2 sequences are WNHNN and SYGVQD (reference sequence). CDR3 nucleotide sequence: TGCGCCAGCAGTGACATCGGGACTTCGGCCTACAATGAGCAGTTCTTC. Translated, it gives CASSDIGTSAYNEQFF.

The CDR3: CASSLSGTGFYEQYF. In DNA, the CDR3 is TGTGCCAGCAGCCTGTCCGGGACAGGGTTCTACGAGCAGTACTTC. This sequence joins TRBV6-1 and TRBJ2-7, with 9 nucleotides matching TRBD1. V was clipped by 6 bases and J by 3 bases; unmatched bases: 9. This CDR3 has 15 residues. Germline V CDR1 and CDR2: MNHNS, SASEGT.

The chain employs TRBV5-1 and TRBJ2-3; TRBD2 agrees at 7 bases. Trimming took 3 bases from V and 2 from J; bases not matched to a gene: 12. This CDR3 comprises 17 residues. Looked up from germline, CDR1 is SGHRS and CDR2 is YFSETQ. The CDR3 region has the DNA TGCGCCAGCAGCTCCTCCTCCCTAGCGGCGAACACAGATACGCAGTATTTT. This codes for CASSSSSLAANTDTQYF.

This chain joins TRBV9 and TRBJ2-3; 11 bases match TRBD2. Trimming at V came to 7 bases and at J to 2 bases, leaving 6 bases not matched to a gene. CDR1 SGDLS and CDR2 YYNGEE come from the germline V gene. The CDR3 totals 15 residues. CDR3 sequence reads: CASGGLAEPTDTQYF. CDR3 nucleotides: TGTGCCAGCGGGGGACTAGCGGAGCCCACAGATACGCAGTATTTT.

This clone was counted a single time. This chain links TRBV27 with TRBJ2-7, with TRBD2 matching 9 bases. After removal of 8 bases from V and 7 bases from J, the junction contained 18 bases not matched to a gene. The germline gives CDR1 MNHEY, CDR2 SMNVEV (reference sequence). The CDR3 contains 16 residues. The CDR3 loop reads CASSPWGVAGELEQYF. As DNA, the CDR3 is TGTGCCAGCTCCCCCTGGGGAGTAGCGGGAGAGTTAGAGCAGTACTTC.

CDR3 sequence: CASSEAAAFRDSSLFALFF. The CDR3 DNA follows: TGTGCCAGCAGTGAAGCTGCGGCGTTCCGGGACAGTTCGTTGTTTGCGCTTTTCTTT. The gene calls are TRBV6-1 and TRBJ1-1; 7 bases agree with TRBD1. Germline V lookup: CDR1 MNHNS, CDR2 SASEGT. After removal of 0 bases from V and 13 bases from J, the junction contained 26 bases not matched to a gene. The CDR3 spans 19 residues.

This clone was detected only a few times. The V gene is TRBV6-1, the J gene TRBJ1-3; possible D gene TRBD1, 5 bases. Germline V gene sequence: CDR1 MNHNS, CDR2 SASEGT. V lost 7 bases and J lost 3, with 16 bases in between. The CDR3 loop spans 15 amino acids. As DNA, the CDR3 is TGTGCCAGCACGGGGCTTCCATGGGGTGGAAACACCATATATTTT. Translation: CASTGLPWGGNTIYF.